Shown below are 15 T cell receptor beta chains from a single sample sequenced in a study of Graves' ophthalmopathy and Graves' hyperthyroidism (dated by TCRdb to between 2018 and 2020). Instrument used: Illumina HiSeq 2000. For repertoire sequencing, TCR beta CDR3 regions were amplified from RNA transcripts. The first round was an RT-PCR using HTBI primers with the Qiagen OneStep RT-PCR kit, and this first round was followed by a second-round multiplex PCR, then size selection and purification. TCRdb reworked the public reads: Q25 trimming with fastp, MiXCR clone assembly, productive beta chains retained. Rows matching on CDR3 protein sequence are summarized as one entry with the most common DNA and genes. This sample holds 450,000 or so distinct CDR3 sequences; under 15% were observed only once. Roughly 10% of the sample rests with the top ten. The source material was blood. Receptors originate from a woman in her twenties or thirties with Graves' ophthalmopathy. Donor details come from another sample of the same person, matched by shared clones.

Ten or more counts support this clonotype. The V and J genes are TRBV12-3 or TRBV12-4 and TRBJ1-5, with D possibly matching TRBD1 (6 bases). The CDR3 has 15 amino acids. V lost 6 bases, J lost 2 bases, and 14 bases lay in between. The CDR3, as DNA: TGTGCCAGCAGACCCACACAGGGCGGCAATCAGCCCCAGCATTTT. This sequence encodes CASRPTQGGNQPQHF.

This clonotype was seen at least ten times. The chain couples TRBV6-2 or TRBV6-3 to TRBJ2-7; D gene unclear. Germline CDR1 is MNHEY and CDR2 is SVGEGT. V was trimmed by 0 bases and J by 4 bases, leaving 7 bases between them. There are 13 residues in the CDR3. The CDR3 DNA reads TGTGCCAGCAGTTACTCGACTGAGTACGAGCAGTACTTC. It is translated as CASSYSTEYEQYF.

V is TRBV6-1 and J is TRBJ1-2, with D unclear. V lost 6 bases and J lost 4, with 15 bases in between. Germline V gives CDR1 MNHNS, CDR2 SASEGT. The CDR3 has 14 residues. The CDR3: CASSPVRAGYGYTF. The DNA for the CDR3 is TGTGCCAGCAGCCCGGTAAGGGCAGGCTATGGCTACACCTTC.

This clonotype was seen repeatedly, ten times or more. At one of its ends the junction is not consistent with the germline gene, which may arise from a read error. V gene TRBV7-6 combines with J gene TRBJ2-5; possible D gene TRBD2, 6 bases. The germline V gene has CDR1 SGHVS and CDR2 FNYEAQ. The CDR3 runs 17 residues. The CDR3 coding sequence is TGTGCCAGCACCTTAGGAACGGGCGGGGTCTACCAAGAGACCCAGTACTTC. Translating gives CASTLGTGGVYQETQYF.

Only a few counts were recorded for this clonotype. CDR3 bases: TGTGCCAGCAGTGACAGGGGTGGCTACGAGCAGTACTTC. It yields the protein CASSDRGGYEQYF. V is TRBV12-3 or TRBV12-4 and J is TRBJ2-7, with TRBD1 identical over 8 bases. Trimming took 5 bases from V and 3 from J; bases not matched to a gene: 3. This CDR3 is built from 13 residues.

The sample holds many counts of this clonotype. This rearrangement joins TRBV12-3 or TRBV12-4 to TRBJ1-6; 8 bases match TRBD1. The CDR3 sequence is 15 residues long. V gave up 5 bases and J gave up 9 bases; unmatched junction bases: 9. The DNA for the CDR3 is TGTGCCAGCAGTGCTACAGGGGGAAGTAGTTCACCCCTCCACTTT. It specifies CASSATGGSSSPLHF.

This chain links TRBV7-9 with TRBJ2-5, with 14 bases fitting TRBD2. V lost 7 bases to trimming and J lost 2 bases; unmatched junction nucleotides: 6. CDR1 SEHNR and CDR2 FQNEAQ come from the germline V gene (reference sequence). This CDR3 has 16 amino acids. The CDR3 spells CASISRTSGRQETQYF. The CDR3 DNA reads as TGTGCCAGCATCTCAAGGACTAGCGGGAGGCAAGAGACCCAGTACTTC.

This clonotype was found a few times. The CDR3 is CASRAGFQETQYF. The CDR3 nucleotides are TGTGCCAGCAGGGCAGGCTTCCAAGAGACCCAGTACTTC. The chain recombines TRBV6-1 with TRBJ2-5, with D unresolved. V gave up 6 bases and J gave up 1 base, with 9 bases separating them. The CDR3 is made up of 13 amino acids. CDR1 is MNHNS and CDR2 is SASEGT in the germline V gene.

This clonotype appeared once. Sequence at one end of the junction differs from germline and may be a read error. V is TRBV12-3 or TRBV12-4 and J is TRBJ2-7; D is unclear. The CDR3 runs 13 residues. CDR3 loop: CASRVGPSFEQYF. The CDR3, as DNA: TGTGCCAGCAGAGTAGGGCCTTCCTTCGAGCAGTACTTC.

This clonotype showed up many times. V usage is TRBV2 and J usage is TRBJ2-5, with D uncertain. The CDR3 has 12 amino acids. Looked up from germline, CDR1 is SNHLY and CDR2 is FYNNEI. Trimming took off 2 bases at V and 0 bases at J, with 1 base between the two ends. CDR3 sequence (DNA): TGTGCCAGCAGTGAAAACCAAGAGACCCAGTACTTC. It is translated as CASSENQETQYF.

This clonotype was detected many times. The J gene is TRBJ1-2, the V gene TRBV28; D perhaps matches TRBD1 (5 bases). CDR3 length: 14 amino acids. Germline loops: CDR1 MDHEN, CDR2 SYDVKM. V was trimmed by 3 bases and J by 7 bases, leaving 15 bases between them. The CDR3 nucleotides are TGTGCCAGCAGTTTTCCAGGGAGGTCTTCTGGCTACACCTTC. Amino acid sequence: CASSFPGRSSGYTF.

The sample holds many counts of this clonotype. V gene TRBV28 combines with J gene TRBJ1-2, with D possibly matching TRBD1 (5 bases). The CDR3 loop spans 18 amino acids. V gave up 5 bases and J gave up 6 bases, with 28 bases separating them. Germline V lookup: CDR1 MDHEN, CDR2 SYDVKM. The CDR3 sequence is CASSPLGTSRGKDDGYTF. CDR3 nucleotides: TGTGCCAGCAGTCCCCTCGGTACGTCAAGGGGCAAAGATGATGGCTACACCTTC.

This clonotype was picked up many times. The DNA for the CDR3 is TGTGCCAGCAGTTTCAGGTCGGGGCCGTGGGAGCAGTACTTC. Its protein is CASSFRSGPWEQYF. The chain is built from TRBV6-5 and TRBJ2-7; D tentatively reads TRBD1 or TRBD2 (5 bases each). This CDR3 is built from 14 residues. With 4 bases removed from V and 7 bases from J, the gap between germline ends came to 17 bases. Germline V lookup: CDR1 MNHEY, CDR2 SVGAGI.

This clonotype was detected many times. The CDR3: CASNGRDRLYTEAFF. CDR3 bases: TGTGCCAGCAATGGCCGGGACAGGCTTTACACTGAAGCTTTCTTT. The chain has TRBV28 and TRBJ1-1; 8 nucleotides agree with TRBD1. J lost 3 bases, V lost 7 bases, and 10 bases had no gene match. CDR1 MDHEN and CDR2 SYDVKM come from the germline V gene. The CDR3 has 15 residues.

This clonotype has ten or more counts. The CDR3 DNA reads as TGTGCCAGCAGCTTAGGCCACCCAGTACGAGAGCAGTACTTC. It encodes CASSLGHPVREQYF. The V call is TRBV13, the J call TRBJ2-7; D is uncertain. Trimming pared 0 bases from V and 7 bases from J, leaving 13 bases between. The CDR3 spans 14 residues. The germline V gene encodes CDR1 PRHDT and CDR2 FYEKMQ (reference sequence).